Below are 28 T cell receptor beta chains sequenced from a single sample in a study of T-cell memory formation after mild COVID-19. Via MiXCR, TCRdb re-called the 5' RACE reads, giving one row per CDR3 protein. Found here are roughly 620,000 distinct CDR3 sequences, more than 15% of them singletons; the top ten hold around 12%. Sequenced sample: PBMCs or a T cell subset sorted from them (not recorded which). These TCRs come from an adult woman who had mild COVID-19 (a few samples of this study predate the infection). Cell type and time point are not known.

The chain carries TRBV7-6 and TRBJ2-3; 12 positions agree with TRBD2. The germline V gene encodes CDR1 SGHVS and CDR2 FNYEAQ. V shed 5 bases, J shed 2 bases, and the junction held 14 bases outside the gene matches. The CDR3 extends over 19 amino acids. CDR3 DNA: TGTGCCAGCAGCCCAATCCAATCCGGACTAGCGGGGTCCACAGATACGCAGTATTTT. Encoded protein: CASSPIQSGLAGSTDTQYF.

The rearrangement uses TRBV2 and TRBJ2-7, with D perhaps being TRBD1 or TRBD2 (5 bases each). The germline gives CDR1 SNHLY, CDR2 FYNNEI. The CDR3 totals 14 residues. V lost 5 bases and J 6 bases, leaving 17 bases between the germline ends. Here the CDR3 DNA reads TGTGCCAGCAGTACGAGGGACCTTCGGGGCGAGCAGTACTTC. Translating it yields CASSTRDLRGEQYF. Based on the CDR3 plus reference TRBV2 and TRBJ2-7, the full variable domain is EPEVTQTPSHQVTQMGQEVILRCVPISNHLYFYWYRQILGQKVEFLVSFYNNEISEKSEIFDDQFSVERPDGSNFTLKIRSTKLEDSAMYFCASSTRDLRGEQYFGPGTRLTVT.

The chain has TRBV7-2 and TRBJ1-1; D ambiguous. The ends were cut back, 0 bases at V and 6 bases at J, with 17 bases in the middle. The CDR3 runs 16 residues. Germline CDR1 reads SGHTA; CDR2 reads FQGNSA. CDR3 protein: CASSLAQVSDGSEAFF. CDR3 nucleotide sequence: TGTGCCAGCAGCTTAGCGCAGGTTTCGGACGGTTCTGAAGCTTTCTTT.

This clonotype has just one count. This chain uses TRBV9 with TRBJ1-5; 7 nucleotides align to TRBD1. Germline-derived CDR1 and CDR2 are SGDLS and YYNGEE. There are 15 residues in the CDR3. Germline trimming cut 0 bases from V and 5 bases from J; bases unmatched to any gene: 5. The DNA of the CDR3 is TGTGCCAGCAGCGTAGAAGGGACAGCCCATCAGCCCCAGCATTTT. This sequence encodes CASSVEGTAHQPQHF.

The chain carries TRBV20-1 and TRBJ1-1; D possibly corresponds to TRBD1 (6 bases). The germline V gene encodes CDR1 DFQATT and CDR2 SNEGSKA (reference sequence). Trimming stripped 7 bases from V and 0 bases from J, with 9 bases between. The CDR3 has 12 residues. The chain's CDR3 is CSVDRLNTEAFF. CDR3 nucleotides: TGCAGTGTTGACAGGCTGAACACTGAAGCTTTCTTT.

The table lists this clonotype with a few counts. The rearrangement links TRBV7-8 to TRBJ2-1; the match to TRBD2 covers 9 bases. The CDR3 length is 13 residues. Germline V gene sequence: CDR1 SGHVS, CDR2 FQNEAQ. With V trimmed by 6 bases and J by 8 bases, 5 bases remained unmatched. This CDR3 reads CASRAGGFDEQFF. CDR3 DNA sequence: TGTGCCAGCAGGGCGGGGGGGTTCGATGAGCAGTTCTTC.

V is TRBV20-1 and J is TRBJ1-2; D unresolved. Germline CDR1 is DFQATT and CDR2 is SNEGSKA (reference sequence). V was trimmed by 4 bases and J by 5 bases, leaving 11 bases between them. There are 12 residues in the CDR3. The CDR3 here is CSATDGGYGYTF. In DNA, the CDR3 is TGCAGTGCTACTGACGGCGGGTATGGCTACACCTTC.

Written as DNA, the CDR3 is TGTGCCAGCAGCAAACAGACAGTTCAAGAGACCCAGTACTTC. It encodes CASSKQTVQETQYF. V gene TRBV7-8 combines with J gene TRBJ2-5; TRBD1 might be the D (5 bases). The CDR3 runs 14 residues. Germline lookup yields CDR1 SGHVS and CDR2 FQNEAQ. V was cut by 5 bases and J by 2 bases, with 12 bases left in between. Full variable domain (remainder filled in from reference TRBV7-8 and TRBJ2-5): GAGVSQSPRYKVAKRGQDVALRCDPISGHVSLFWYQQALGQGPEFLTYFQNEAQLDKSGLPSDRFFAERPEGSVSTLKIQRTQQEDSAVYLCASSKQTVQETQYFGPGTRLLVL.

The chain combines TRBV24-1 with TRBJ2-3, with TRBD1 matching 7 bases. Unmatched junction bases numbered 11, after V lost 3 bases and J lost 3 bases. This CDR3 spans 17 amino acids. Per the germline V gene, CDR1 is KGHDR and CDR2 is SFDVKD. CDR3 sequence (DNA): TGTGCCACCAGTGATCGACTGAGACAGGGTGGGACAGATACGCAGTATTTT. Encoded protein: CATSDRLRQGGTDTQYF.

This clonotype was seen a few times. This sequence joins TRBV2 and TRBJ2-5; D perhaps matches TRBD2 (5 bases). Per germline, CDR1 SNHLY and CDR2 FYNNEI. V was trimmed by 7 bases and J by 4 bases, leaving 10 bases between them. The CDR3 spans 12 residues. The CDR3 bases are TGTGCCAGCACAAGCGAGGGAGAGACCCAGTACTTC. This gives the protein CASTSEGETQYF.

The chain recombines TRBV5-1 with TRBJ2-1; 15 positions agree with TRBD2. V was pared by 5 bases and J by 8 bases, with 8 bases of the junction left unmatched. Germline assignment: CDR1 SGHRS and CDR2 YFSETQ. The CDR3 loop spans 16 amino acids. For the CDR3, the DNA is TGCGCCAGCAGGTACGGACTAGCGGGGGGGCCCCATGAGCAGTTCTTC. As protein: CASRYGLAGGPHEQFF.

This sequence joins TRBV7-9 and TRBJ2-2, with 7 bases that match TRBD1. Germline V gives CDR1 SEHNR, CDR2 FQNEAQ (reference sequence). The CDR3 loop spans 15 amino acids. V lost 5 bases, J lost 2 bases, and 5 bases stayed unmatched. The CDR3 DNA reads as TGTGCCAGCAGCACCGGACAGGTTAACACCGGGGAGCTGTTTTTT. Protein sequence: CASSTGQVNTGELFF.

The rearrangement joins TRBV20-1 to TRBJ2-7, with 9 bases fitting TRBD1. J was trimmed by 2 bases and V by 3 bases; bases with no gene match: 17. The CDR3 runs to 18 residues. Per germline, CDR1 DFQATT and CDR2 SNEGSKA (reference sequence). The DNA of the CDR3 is TGCAGTGCTAGGTCGGATGCGTGGGGACAGGGTTGGACCTACGAGCAGTACTTC. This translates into CSARSDAWGQGWTYEQYF.

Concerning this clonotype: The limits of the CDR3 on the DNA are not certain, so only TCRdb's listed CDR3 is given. CDR3 sequence reads: CASSSSGLAGVLAGELFF. The chain combines TRBV6-5 with TRBJ2-2; no check of the table's D call, TRBD2, against the DNA was made. Germline V gives CDR1 MNHEY, CDR2 SVGAGI. The CDR3 is 18 residues long, ends included.

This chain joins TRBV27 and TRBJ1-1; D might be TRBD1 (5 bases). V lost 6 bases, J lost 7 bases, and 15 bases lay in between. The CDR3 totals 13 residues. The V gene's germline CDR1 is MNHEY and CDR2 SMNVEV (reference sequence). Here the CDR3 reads CASSRAATGEAFF. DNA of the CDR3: TGTGCCAGCAGCCGAGCCGCAACAGGTGAAGCTTTCTTT.

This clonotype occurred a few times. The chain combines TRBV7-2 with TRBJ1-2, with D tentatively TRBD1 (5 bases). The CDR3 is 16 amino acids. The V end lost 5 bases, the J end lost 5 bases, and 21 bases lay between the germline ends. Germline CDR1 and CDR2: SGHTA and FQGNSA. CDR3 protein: CASSLGHGGRRYGYTF. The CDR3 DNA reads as TGTGCCAGCAGCCTCGGACACGGAGGACGGAGATATGGCTACACCTTC.

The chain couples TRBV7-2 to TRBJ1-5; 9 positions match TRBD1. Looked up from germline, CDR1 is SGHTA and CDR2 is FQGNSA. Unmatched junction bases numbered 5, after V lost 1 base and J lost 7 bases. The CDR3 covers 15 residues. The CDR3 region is CASSLVGQGWQPQHF. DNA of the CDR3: TGTGCCAGCAGCTTAGTGGGACAGGGATGGCAGCCCCAGCATTTT. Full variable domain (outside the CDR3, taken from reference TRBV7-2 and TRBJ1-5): GAGVSQSPSNKVTEKGKDVELRCDPISGHTALYWYRQSLGQGLEFLIYFQGNSAPDKSGLPSDRFSAERTGGSVSTLTIQRTQQEDSAVYLCASSLVGQGWQPQHFGDGTRLSIL.

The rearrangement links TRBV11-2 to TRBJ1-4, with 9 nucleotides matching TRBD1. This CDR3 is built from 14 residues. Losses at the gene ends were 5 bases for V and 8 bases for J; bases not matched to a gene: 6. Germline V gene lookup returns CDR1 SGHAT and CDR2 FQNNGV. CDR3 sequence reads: CASSTNRGREKLFF. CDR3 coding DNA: TGTGCCAGCAGCACGAACAGGGGGCGGGAAAAACTGTTTTTT. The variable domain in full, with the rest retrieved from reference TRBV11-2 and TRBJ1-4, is EAGVAQSPRYKIIEKRQSVAFWCNPISGHATLYWYQQILGQGPKLLIQFQNNGVVDDSQLPKDRFSAERLKGVDSTLKIQPAKLEDSAVYLCASSTNRGREKLFFGSGTQLSVL.

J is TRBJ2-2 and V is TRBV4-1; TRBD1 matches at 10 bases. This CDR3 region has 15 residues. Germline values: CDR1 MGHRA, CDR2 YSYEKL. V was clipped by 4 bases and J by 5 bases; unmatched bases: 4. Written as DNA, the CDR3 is TGCGCCAGCAGCCCGGGGACAGGGGCGACCGGGGAGCTGTTTTTT. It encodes CASSPGTGATGELFF.

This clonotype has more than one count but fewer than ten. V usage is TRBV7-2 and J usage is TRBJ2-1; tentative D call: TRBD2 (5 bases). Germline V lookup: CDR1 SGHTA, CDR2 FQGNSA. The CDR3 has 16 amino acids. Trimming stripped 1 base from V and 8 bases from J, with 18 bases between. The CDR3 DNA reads TGTGCCAGCAGCTTAGTGTTGGCGGGCCCCCGGTATGAGCAGTTCTTC. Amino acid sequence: CASSLVLAGPRYEQFF.

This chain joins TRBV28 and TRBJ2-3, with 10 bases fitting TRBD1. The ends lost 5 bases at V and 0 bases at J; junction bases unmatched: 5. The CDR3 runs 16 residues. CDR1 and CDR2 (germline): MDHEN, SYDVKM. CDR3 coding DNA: TGTGCCAGCAGTCCTCGACAGGGGGCCAGCACAGATACGCAGTATTTT. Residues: CASSPRQGASTDTQYF.

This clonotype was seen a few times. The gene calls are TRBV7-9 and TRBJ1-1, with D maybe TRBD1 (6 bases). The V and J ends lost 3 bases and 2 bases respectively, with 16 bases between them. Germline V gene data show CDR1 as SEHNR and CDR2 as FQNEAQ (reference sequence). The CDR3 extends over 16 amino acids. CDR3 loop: CASSFSKSGDNTEAFF. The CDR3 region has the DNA TGTGCCAGCAGCTTTTCTAAGTCAGGGGATAACACTGAAGCTTTCTTT.

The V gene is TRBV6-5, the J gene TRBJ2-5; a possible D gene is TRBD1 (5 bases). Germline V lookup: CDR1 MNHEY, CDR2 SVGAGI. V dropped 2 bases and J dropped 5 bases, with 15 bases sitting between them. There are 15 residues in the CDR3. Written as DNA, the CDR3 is TGTGCCAGCAGTTACAGAGCAGGGAAGGGGGAGACCCAGTACTTC. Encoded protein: CASSYRAGKGETQYF.

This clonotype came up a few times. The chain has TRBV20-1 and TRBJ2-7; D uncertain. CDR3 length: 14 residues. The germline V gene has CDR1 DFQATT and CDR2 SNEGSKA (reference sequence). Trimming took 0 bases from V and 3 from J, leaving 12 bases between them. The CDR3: CSAREQPTRYEQYF. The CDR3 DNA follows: TGCAGTGCTAGAGAGCAGCCTACCCGCTACGAGCAGTACTTC.

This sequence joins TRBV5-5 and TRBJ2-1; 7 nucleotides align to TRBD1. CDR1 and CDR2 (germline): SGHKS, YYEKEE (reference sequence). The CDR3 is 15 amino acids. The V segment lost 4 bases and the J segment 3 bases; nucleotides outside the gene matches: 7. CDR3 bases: TGTGCCAGCAGCACCCGGGACAGTCTCTACAATGAGCAGTTCTTC. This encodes CASSTRDSLYNEQFF.

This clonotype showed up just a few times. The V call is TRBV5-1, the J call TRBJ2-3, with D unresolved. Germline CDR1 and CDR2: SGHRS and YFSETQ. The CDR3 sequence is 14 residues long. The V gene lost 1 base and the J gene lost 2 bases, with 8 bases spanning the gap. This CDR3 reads CASSLQRATDTQYF. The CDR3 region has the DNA TGCGCCAGCAGCTTGCAGAGAGCCACAGATACGCAGTATTTT.

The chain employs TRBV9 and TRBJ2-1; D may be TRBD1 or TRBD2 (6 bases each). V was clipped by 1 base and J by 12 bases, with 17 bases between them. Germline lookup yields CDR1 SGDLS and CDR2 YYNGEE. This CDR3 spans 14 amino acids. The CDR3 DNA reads TGTGCCAGCAGCGTAAACACCGGGGGCACCCGGCAGTTCTTC. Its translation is CASSVNTGGTRQFF. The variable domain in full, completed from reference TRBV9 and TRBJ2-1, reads DSGVTQTPKHLITATGQRVTLRCSPRSGDLSVYWYQQSLDQGLQFLIQYYNGEERAKGNILERFSAQQFPDLHSELNLSSLELGDSALYFCASSVNTGGTRQFFGPGTRLTVL.

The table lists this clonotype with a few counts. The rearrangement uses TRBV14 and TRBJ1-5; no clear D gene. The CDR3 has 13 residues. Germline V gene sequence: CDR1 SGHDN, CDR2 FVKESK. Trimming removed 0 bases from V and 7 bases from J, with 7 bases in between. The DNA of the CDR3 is TGTGCCAGCAGCCAAGATTACGGGCAGCCCCAGCATTTT. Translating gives CASSQDYGQPQHF.